This is a list of T cell receptor beta chains from one sample in a study of CD8+CD57+ T cells in acquired aplastic anemia. MiXCR, applied by TCRdb to the reads, yields one record per CDR3 protein. Of around 140,000 distinct CDR3 sequences listed, 35% to 50% are singletons. Sequencing used sorted CD4+, CD8+, or CD8+CD57+ T cells (not recorded which) from PBMCs. These receptors all come from a human donor in good health, serving as a control. CDR3s include the opening cysteine and the closing phenylalanine or tryptophan. The D gene is left open where the match is weak. The size field is filled for only some rows; it gives once, few, many or a size class.

d_call	v_call	j_call	clone_size	cdr3_aa	cdr3_nt
-	TRBV2	TRBJ2-3	-	CASRGEDTQYF	TGTGCCAGCAGAGGGGAGGATACGCAGTATTTT
-	TRBV6-1	TRBJ2-1	many	CASALGGEQFF	TGTGCCAGCGCACTTGGGGGGGAGCAGTTCTTC
-	TRBV5-1	TRBJ2-7	many	CASAYREGYEQYF	TGCGCCAGCGCCTACAGGGAAGGCTACGAGCAGTACTTC
-	TRBV6-1	TRBJ1-6	many	CASRQHSENSPLHF	TGTGCCAGCAGACAACATTCGGAAAATTCACCCCTCCACTTT
-	TRBV7-6	TRBJ1-1	-	CASSLAGWGGTEAFF	TGTGCCAGCAGCTTAGCTGGGTGGGGAGGCACTGAAGCTTTCTTT
TRBD2	TRBV4-1	TRBJ2-7	many	CASSPRSGRSYGQYF	TGCGCCAGCAGCCCCAGGAGCGGGAGAAGTTACGGGCAGTACTTC
-	TRBV5-1	TRBJ2-5	many	CASPAYQETQYF	TGCGCCAGCCCAGCGTACCAAGAGACCCAGTACTTC
-	TRBV18	TRBJ2-5	few	CASSPREGPQETQYF	TGTGCCAGCTCACCAAGAGAAGGACCACAAGAGACCCAGTACTTC
-	TRBV7-9	TRBJ1-2	many	CASSLEGFRGYTF	TGTGCCAGCAGCTTAGAGGGGTTTAGGGGCTACACCTTC
TRBD2	TRBV19	TRBJ2-7	-	CATDAGGREQYF	TGTGCCACCGACGCGGGAGGTCGAGAGCAGTACTTC
-	TRBV29-1	TRBJ2-5	many	CSVELGRGTQYF	TGCAGCGTTGAGCTCGGAAGGGGGACCCAGTACTTC
TRBD1	TRBV18	TRBJ2-1	few	CASSPGTGGFNEQFF	TGTGCCAGCTCACCCGGGACAGGGGGCTTCAATGAGCAGTTCTTC
-	TRBV7-2	TRBJ2-5	many	CASSQGGVGQYF	TGTGCCAGCAGCCAAGGGGGAGTAGGCCAGTACTTC
-	TRBV24-1	TRBJ2-7	few	CATSGTSWGEQYF	TGTGCCACCAGCGGGACTTCCTGGGGCGAGCAGTACTTC
-	TRBV7-9	TRBJ2-7	-	CASSLGSTYEQYF	TGTGCCAGCAGCTTAGGGAGTACCTACGAGCAGTACTTC
TRBD1	TRBV18	TRBJ2-7	-	CASSRINRGQLAYEQYF	TGTGCCAGCTCAAGAATCAACAGGGGGCAACTAGCATACGAGCAGTACTTC
TRBD2	TRBV5-1	TRBJ2-1	-	CASSLASGTQQFF	TGCGCCAGCAGCTTGGCTAGCGGAACACAGCAGTTCTTC
-	TRBV6-1	TRBJ1-6	many	CASSGSSGRGDSPLHF	TGTGCCAGCAGTGGATCGTCCGGCCGTGGGGATTCACCCCTCCACTTT